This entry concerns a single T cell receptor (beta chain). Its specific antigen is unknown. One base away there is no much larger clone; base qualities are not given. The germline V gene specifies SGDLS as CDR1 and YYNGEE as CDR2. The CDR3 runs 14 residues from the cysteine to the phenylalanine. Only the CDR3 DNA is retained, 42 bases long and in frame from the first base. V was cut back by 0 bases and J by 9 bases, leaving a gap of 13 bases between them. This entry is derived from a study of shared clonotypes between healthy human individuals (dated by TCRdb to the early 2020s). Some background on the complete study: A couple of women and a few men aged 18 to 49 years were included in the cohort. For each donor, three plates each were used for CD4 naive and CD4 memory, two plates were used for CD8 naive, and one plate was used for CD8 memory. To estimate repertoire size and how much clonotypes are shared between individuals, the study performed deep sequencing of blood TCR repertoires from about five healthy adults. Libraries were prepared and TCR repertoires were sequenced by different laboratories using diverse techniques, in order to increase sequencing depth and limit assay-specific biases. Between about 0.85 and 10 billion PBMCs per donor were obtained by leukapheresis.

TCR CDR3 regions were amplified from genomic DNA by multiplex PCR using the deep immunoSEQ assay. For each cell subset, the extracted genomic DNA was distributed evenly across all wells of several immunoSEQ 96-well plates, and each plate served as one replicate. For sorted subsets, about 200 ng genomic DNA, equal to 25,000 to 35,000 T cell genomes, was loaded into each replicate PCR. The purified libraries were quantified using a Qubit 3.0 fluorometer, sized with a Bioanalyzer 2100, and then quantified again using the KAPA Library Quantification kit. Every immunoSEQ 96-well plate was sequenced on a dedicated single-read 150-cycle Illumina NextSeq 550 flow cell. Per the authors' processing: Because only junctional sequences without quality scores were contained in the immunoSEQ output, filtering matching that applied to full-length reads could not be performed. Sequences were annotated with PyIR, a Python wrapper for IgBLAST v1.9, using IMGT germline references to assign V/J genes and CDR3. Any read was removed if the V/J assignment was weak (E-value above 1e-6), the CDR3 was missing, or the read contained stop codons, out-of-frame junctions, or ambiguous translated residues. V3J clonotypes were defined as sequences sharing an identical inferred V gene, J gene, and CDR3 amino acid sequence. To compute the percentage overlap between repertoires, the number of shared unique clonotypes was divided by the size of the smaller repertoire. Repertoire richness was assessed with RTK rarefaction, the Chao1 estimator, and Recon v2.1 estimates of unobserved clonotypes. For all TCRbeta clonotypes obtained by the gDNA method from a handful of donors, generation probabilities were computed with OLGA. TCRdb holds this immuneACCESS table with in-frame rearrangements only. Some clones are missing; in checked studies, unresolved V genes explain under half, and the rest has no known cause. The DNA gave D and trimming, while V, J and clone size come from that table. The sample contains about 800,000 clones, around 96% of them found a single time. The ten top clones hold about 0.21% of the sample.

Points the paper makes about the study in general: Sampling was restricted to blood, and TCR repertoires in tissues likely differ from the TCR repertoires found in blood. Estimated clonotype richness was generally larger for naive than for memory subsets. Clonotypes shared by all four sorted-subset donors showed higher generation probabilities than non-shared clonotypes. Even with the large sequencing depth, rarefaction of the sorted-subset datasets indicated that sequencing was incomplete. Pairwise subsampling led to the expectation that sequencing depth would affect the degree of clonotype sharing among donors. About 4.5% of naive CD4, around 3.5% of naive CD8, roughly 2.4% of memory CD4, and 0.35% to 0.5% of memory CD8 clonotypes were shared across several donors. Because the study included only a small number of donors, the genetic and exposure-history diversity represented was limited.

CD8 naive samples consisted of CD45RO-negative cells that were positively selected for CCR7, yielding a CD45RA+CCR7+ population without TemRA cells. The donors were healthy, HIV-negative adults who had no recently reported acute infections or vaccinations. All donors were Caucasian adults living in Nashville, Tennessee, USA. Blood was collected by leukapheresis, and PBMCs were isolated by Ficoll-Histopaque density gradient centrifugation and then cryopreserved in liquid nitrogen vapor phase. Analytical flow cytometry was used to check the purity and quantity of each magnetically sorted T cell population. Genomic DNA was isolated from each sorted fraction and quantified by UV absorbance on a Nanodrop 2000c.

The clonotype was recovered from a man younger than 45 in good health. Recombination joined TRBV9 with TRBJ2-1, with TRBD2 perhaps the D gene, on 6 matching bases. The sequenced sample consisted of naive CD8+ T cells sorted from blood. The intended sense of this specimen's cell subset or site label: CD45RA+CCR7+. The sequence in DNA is TGTGCCAGCAGCGTAGGTGGGGGGTCCGGTGAGCAGTTCTTC. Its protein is CASSVGGGSGEQFF.